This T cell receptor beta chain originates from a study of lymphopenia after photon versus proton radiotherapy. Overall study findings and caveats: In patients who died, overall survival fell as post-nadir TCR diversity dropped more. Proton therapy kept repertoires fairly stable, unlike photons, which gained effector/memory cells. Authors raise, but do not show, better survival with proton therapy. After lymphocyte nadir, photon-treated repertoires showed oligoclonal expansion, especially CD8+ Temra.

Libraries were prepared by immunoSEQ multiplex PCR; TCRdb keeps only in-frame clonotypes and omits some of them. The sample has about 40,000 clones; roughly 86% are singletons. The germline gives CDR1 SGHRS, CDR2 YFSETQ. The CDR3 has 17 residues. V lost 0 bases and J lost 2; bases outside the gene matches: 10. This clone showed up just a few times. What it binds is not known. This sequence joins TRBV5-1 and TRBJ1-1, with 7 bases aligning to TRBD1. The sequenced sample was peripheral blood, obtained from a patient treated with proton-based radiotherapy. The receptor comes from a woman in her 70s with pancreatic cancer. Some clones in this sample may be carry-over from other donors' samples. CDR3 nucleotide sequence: TGCGCCAGCAGCTTGGGAATAGGGGGCCAAACTAACACTGAAGCTTTCTTT. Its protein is CASSLGIGGQTNTEAFF.